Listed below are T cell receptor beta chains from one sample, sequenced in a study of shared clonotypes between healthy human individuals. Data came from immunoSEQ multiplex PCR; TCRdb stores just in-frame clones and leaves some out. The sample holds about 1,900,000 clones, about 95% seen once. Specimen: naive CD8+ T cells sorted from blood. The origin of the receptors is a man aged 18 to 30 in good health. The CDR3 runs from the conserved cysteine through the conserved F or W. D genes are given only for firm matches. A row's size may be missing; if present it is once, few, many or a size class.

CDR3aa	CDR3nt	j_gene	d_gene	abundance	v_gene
CASSWGTGQETQYF	TGTGCCAGCAGCTGGGGAACCGGCCAAGAGACCCAGTACTTC	TRBJ2-5	.	.	TRBV5-6
CASSPGTPAPEQYF	TGTGCCAGCTCCCCCGGGACACCAGCTCCCGAGCAGTACTTC	TRBJ2-7	.	once	TRBV14
CASARTGGGYGYTF	TGTGCCAGCGCGCGAACAGGGGGCGGCTATGGCTACACCTTC	TRBJ1-2	TRBD1	.	TRBV6-5
CASSREGDRGRDYYGYTF	TGCGCCAGCAGCCGAGAGGGGGACAGGGGGCGAGATTACTATGGCTACACCTTC	TRBJ1-2	TRBD1	.	TRBV4-1
CASSPAGGENEQFF	TGCGCCAGCAGCCCTGCGGGGGGGGAGAATGAGCAGTTCTTC	TRBJ2-1	TRBD2	.	TRBV5-1
CSVKGAGANVLTF	TGCAGCGTTAAAGGGGCTGGGGCCAACGTCCTGACTTTC	TRBJ2-6	.	.	TRBV29-1
CASSHAPGVPGYGYTF	TGTGCCAGCAGCCACGCCCCCGGGGTCCCGGGCTATGGCTACACCTTC	TRBJ1-2	.	.	TRBV7-9
CASSPGRGTPPSGEETQYF	TGCGCCAGCAGCCCGGGGAGAGGGACACCTCCGTCTGGGGAAGAGACCCAGTACTTC	TRBJ2-5	.	.	TRBV4-1
CASSHKTGPANTGELFF	TGCGCCAGCAGCCATAAAACAGGTCCCGCGAACACCGGGGAGCTGTTTTTT	TRBJ2-2	.	once	TRBV4-3
CASSYPRGTQYF	TGTGCCAGCAGTTACCCCAGGGGGACCCAGTACTTC	TRBJ2-5	.	.	TRBV6-6
CASSAAQATGFSDYTF	TGTGCCAGCAGCGCCGCCCAGGCTACGGGATTTAGTGACTACACCTTC	TRBJ1-2	.	.	TRBV7-9
CASSLTGTGGIYGYTF	TGTGCCAGCAGCTTAACCGGGACAGGGGGGATCTATGGCTACACCTTC	TRBJ1-2	TRBD1	.	TRBV7-9
CASSLRAGVDPYEQYF	TGTGCCAGCAGTCTCCGAGCGGGCGTCGATCCCTACGAGCAGTACTTC	TRBJ2-7	.	.	TRBV27
CASRGTGGAAEAFF	TGTGCCAGCAGGGGGACAGGGGGTGCCGCTGAAGCTTTCTTT	TRBJ1-1	TRBD1	.	TRBV27
CASSSPGYTF	TGTGCCAGCAGCTCCCCAGGCTACACCTTC	TRBJ1-2	.	.	TRBV28
CASSYSSAPMQGELFF	TGTGCCAGCAGTTACTCGAGCGCCCCGATGCAGGGGGAGCTGTTTTTT	TRBJ2-2	.	.	TRBV6-5
CASSLHRLTDTQYF	TGTGCCAGCAGCTTACACAGGCTCACAGATACGCAGTATTTT	TRBJ2-3	.	.	TRBV7-6
CASSVSPGLRRGTDTQYF	TGTGCCAGCAGCGTATCCCCTGGTTTGCGGAGGGGCACAGATACGCAGTATTTT	TRBJ2-3	.	.	TRBV11-2
CASSEVAGGRSPLHF	TGTGCCAGCAGTGAAGTAGCAGGGGGCAGGTCACCCCTCCACTTT	TRBJ1-6	TRBD1	.	TRBV6-1
CASSFGTPDEQYF	TGTGCCAGCAGTTTCGGCACACCGGACGAGCAGTACTTC	TRBJ2-7	.	.	TRBV28
CASSVEASQETQYF	TGTGCCAGCAGCGTAGAGGCTAGCCAAGAGACCCAGTACTTC	TRBJ2-5	.	.	TRBV9
CASSDSRQAAYEQYF	TGTGCCAGCAGTGATTCCCGACAGGCCGCCTACGAGCAGTACTTC	TRBJ2-7	.	.	TRBV6-4
CASSQEPQNTGGPTDTQYF	TGCGCCAGCAGCCAAGAACCCCAAAATACAGGGGGCCCCACAGATACGCAGTATTTT	TRBJ2-3	TRBD1	.	TRBV4-3
CASSQDIRLQYEQYF	TGTGCCAGCAGCCAAGATATAAGATTACAGTACGAGCAGTACTTC	TRBJ2-7	.	.	TRBV4-2
CASSFETESPLHF	TGTGCCAGCAGTTTTGAGACAGAATCACCCCTCCACTTT	TRBJ1-6	.	.	TRBV27
CARSLEGGGEIYGYTF	TGTGCCAGAAGCTTGGAGGGCGGGGGAGAGATCTATGGCTACACCTTC	TRBJ1-2	.	.	TRBV5-3
CASSSYSGGALNEQFF	TGTGCCAGCAGTTCATATAGCGGGGGGGCGCTCAATGAGCAGTTCTTC	TRBJ2-1	TRBD2	once	TRBV28
CASMFRGYYNEQFF	TGTGCCAGCATGTTTCGGGGCTACTACAATGAGCAGTTCTTC	TRBJ2-1	.	.	TRBV6-1
CASSYSDLAAETQYF	TGTGCCAGCAGTTACTCGGACCTAGCGGCAGAGACCCAGTACTTC	TRBJ2-5	TRBD2	.	TRBV6-5
CASSYLEGLQETQYF	TGTGCCAGCAGTTACCTGGAGGGGCTCCAAGAGACCCAGTACTTC	TRBJ2-5	.	.	TRBV6-5
CASSQDFEGAYEQYF	TGCGCCAGCAGCCAAGACTTCGAGGGCGCCTACGAGCAGTACTTC	TRBJ2-7	.	.	TRBV4-3
CASSFRRGVLAETQYF	TGTGCCAGCAGCTTTAGGCGAGGGGTCCTGGCGGAGACCCAGTACTTC	TRBJ2-5	.	.	TRBV11-2
CASSYQGSGGNTIYF	TGTGCCAGCAGTTACCAGGGTTCGGGAGGAAACACCATATATTTT	TRBJ1-3	.	.	TRBV6-6
CATKTTGGGTDTQYF	TGTGCTACCAAAACTACAGGAGGGGGCACAGATACGCAGTATTTT	TRBJ2-3	.	.	TRBV12-5
CAWSGTGGYEQYF	TGTGCCTGGAGTGGGACAGGGGGCTACGAGCAGTACTTC	TRBJ2-7	TRBD1	.	TRBV30
CASSEYFQGETQYF	TGTGCCAGCAGTGAATATTTCCAGGGAGAGACCCAGTACTTC	TRBJ2-5	.	.	TRBV25-1
CASPLSIAGKNEQFF	TGTGCAAGTCCCCTATCGATAGCGGGTAAGAATGAGCAGTTCTTC	TRBJ2-1	.	.	TRBV12-2
CASSQESGLRGRPLHF	TGTGCCAGCAGCCAAGAGTCGGGACTCAGGGGTAGACCCCTCCACTTT	TRBJ1-6	.	.	TRBV14
CASSQDRGQGAREQYF	TGTGCCAGCAGCCAAGATAGGGGACAGGGGGCTCGCGAGCAGTACTTC	TRBJ2-7	TRBD1	.	TRBV14
CASSTAGGAPYEQYF	TGTGCCAGCAGTACTGCAGGGGGCGCCCCCTACGAGCAGTACTTC	TRBJ2-7	TRBD1	.	TRBV28
CAWSVLGGPGTDTQYF	TGTGCCTGGAGTGTACTTGGGGGGCCAGGCACAGATACGCAGTATTTT	TRBJ2-3	.	.	TRBV30
CASSGGLEFSDEQFF	TGTGCCAGCAGCGGCGGACTAGAGTTTTCCGATGAGCAGTTCTTC	TRBJ2-1	TRBD2	.	TRBV13
CASSNRGSNQPQHF	TGTGCCAGCAGTAACAGGGGGAGCAATCAGCCCCAGCATTTT	TRBJ1-5	TRBD1	.	TRBV28
CASSLNRGLRDDTQYF	TGTGCCAGCAGCTTGAACAGGGGCCTACGGGACGATACGCAGTATTTT	TRBJ2-3	TRBD1	.	TRBV7-2
CASSMGGGGYTF	TGTGCCAGTAGTATGGGTGGCGGCGGCTACACCTTC	TRBJ1-2	.	.	TRBV19
CASSLAWDRYSYEQYF	TGCGCCAGCAGCTTGGCCTGGGACAGATACTCCTACGAGCAGTACTTC	TRBJ2-7	TRBD1	once	TRBV5-1